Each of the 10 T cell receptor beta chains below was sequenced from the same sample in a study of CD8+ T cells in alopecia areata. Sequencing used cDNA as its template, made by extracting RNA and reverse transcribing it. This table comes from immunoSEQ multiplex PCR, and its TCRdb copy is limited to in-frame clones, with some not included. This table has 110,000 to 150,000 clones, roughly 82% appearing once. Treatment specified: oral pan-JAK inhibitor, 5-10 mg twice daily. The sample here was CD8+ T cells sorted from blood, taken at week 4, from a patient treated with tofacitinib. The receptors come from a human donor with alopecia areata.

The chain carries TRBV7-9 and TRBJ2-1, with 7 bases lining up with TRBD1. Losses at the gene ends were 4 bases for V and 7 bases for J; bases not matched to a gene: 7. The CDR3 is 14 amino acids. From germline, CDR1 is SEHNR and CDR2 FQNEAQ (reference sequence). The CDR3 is CASSSTGLGNEQFF. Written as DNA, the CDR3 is TGTGCCAGCAGCTCGACAGGGTTGGGGAATGAGCAGTTCTTC.

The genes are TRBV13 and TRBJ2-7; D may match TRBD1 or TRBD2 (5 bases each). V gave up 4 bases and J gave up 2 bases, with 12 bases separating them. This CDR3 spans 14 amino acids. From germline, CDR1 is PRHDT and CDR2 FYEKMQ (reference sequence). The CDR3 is CASSYGTTTYEQYF. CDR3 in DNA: TGTGCCAGCAGCTACGGGACGACCACCTACGAGCAGTACTTC.

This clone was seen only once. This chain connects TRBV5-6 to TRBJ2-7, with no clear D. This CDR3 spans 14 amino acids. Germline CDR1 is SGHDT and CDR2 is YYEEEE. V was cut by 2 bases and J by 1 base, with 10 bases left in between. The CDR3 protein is CASSLSRRSYEQYF. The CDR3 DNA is TGTGCCAGCAGCTTAAGCCGACGGTCCTACGAGCAGTACTTC.

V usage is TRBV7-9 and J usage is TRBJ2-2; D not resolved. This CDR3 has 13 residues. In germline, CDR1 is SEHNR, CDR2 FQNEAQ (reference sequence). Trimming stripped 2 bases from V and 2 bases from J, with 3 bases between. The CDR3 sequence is CASSLHNTGELFF. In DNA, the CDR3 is TGTGCCAGCAGCTTACACAACACCGGGGAGCTGTTTTTT.

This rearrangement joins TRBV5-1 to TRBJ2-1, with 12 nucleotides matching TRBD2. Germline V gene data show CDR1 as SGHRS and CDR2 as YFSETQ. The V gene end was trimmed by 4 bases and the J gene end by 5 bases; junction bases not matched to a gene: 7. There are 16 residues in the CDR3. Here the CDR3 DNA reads TGCGCCAGCAGCACCCTAGCGGGGGGGCCCCACAATGAGCAGTTCTTC. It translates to CASSTLAGGPHNEQFF.

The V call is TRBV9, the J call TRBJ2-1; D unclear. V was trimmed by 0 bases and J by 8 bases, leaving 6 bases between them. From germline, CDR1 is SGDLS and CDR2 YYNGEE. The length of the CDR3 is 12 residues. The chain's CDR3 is CASSVVGDEQFF. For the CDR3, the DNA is TGTGCCAGCAGCGTAGTAGGAGATGAGCAGTTCTTC.

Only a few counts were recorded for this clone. CDR3 sequence: CASSIGSGDNEQFF. CDR3 coding DNA: TGTGCCAGTAGTATCGGCTCGGGGGATAATGAGCAGTTCTTC. The V gene is TRBV19, the J gene TRBJ2-1; weak D call: TRBD2 (6 bases). The V gene lost 3 bases and the J gene lost 7 bases, with 13 bases spanning the gap. The CDR3 has 14 amino acids. Germline lookup yields CDR1 LNHDA and CDR2 SQIVND (reference sequence).

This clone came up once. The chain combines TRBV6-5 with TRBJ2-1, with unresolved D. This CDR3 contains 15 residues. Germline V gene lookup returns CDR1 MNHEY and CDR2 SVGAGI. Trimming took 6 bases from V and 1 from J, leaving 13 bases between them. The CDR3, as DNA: TGTGCCAGCAGCCCTCTTGCAGCGTCCTACAATGAGCAGTTCTTC. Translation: CASSPLAASYNEQFF.

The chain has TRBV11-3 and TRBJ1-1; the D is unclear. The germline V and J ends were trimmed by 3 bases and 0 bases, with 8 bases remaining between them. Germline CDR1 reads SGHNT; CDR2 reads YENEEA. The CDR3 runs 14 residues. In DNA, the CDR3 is TGTGCCAGCAGCTTTATGGAGATGAACACTGAAGCTTTCTTT. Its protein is CASSFMEMNTEAFF.

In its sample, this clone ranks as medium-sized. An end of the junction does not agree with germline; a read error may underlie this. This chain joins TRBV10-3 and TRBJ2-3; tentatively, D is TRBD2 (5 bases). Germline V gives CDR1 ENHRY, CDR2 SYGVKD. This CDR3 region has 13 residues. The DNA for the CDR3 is TGTGCCAGCAGTTACTCCGGGGAAGATACGCAGTATTTT. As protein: CASSYSGEDTQYF.